Following are 9 T cell receptor beta chains from one sample sequenced in a study of T-cell reconstitution after alpha-beta-depleted transplantation in children. Preparation of the TCRbeta library was carried out with unique molecular identifiers. TCRdb processed the PCR reads anew with MiXCR; each CDR3 protein has one entry. Of around 600,000 distinct CDR3 sequences listed, roughly 15% were seen once; the top ten hold approximately 1.1%. Source: PBMCs from the stem cell graft donor, taken from the stem cell graft. The source of these receptors is a human donor who donated a stem cell graft to a child with acute myeloid leukemia.

This clonotype was seen many times. The chain combines TRBV20-1 with TRBJ1-2; 9 nucleotides line up with TRBD1. Trimming cost V 2 bases and J 2 bases; bases outside gene matches: 6. This CDR3 contains 15 residues. Per the germline V gene, CDR1 is DFQATT and CDR2 is SNEGSKA (reference sequence). The CDR3 spells CSARPHTGGNYGYTF. In DNA form, the CDR3 reads TGCAGTGCTAGACCCCACACAGGGGGCAACTATGGCTACACCTTC.

The sample holds many counts of this clonotype. J is TRBJ2-7 and V is TRBV20-1; 8 bases line up with TRBD2. CDR3 length: 14 residues. Germline CDR1 DFQATT, CDR2 SNEGSKA (reference sequence). Trimming took 5 bases from V and 7 from J; bases not matched to a gene: 13. CDR3 sequence: CSARLGAGGVEQYF. DNA for the CDR3: TGCAGTGCTCGACTAGGGGCCGGGGGGGTGGAGCAGTACTTC.

The chain employs TRBV24-1 and TRBJ1-2; D gene unclear. Trimming pared 1 base from V and 8 bases from J, leaving 13 bases between. The CDR3 spans 14 residues. CDR1 and CDR2 (germline): KGHDR, SFDVKD. The CDR3 nucleotides read TGTGCCACCAGTGATTTAACCGGAAAGGAGGGCTACACCTTC. Protein sequence: CATSDLTGKEGYTF.

The chain joins TRBV7-2 to TRBJ2-1, with 10 bases that match TRBD2. The CDR3 spans 15 residues. V was clipped by 9 bases and J by 2 bases; unmatched bases: 7. The germline CDR1 and CDR2 sequences are SGHTA and FQGNSA. The CDR3 sequence is CASKLAGSAYNEQFF. The CDR3 coding sequence is TGTGCCAGTAAACTAGCGGGGAGCGCCTACAATGAGCAGTTCTTC.

This clonotype has at least ten counts. This chain joins TRBV7-6 and TRBJ2-3, with TRBD2 matching 7 bases. The germline V gene encodes CDR1 SGHVS and CDR2 FNYEAQ. The CDR3 consists of 16 residues. J gave up 1 base and V 0 bases, and 4 bases lay outside the gene matches. CDR3 residues: CASSLAVRGGTDTQYF. In DNA, the CDR3 is TGTGCCAGCAGCTTAGCGGTCCGGGGGGGCACAGATACGCAGTATTTT.

This clonotype showed up just a few times. This chain connects TRBV5-4 to TRBJ1-3; no clear D. CDR1 is SGHNT, CDR2 YYREEE, per germline (reference sequence). This CDR3 is built from 13 residues. V was pared by 3 bases and J by 5 bases, with 9 bases between. The CDR3: CASSSAYRNTIYF. The CDR3 DNA follows: TGTGCCAGCAGCTCGGCGTACAGAAACACCATATATTTT.

This clonotype has a count of ten or more. V usage is TRBV4-3 and J usage is TRBJ2-3; the D gene could be TRBD1 or TRBD2 (5 bases each). The CDR3 is 15 residues long. Germline CDR1 LGHNA, CDR2 YSLEER. The V and J ends lost 0 bases and 2 bases respectively, with 9 bases between them. CDR3 sequence reads: CASSQEWGYTDTQYF. The CDR3, as DNA: TGCGCCAGCAGCCAAGAATGGGGGTACACAGATACGCAGTATTTT.

This clonotype was observed a few times. This chain connects TRBV10-3 to TRBJ1-2, with D tentatively TRBD1 (6 bases). V was shortened by 2 bases and J by 3 bases, with 10 bases between the two germline ends. The CDR3 covers 14 residues. Germline V gene data show CDR1 as ENHRY and CDR2 as SYGVKD. The CDR3 region has the DNA TGTGCCATCAGTGAGGGGGGGCCTGACTATGGCTACACCTTC. Translation gives CAISEGGPDYGYTF.

This clonotype was detected many times. V is TRBV20-1 and J is TRBJ1-6; TRBD1 matches at 9 bases. Trimming cost V 1 base and J 7 bases; bases outside gene matches: 2. This CDR3 has 14 amino acids. The germline gives CDR1 DFQATT, CDR2 SNEGSKA (reference sequence). Here the CDR3 reads CSARATGGNSPLHF. In DNA, the CDR3 is TGCAGTGCTAGAGCCACAGGGGGCAATTCACCCCTCCACTTT.